Given below is one TCR beta chain in context. Its antigen has not been determined. It has no much larger one-base neighbor in the sample; base qualities were not kept. The High Capacity cDNA Reverse Transcription Kit was used to reverse transcribe all of the isolated RNA, meaning that expressed TCRB transcripts were what got sequenced. Deep immunoSEQ sequencing was applied to naive, central memory and regulatory T cell samples, giving an average of about 3.57 million total reads per sample. After sorted cells were lysed in RLT buffer, RNA was extracted with DNase-treated RNeasy Micro or Mini kits, with the choice depending on cell number. To prevent cross-contamination, every cell subset was processed on its own, while patient and healthy donor samples were processed together. TCRB sequences were amplified from cDNA with the immunoSEQ multiplex PCR, producing 87-bp fragments spanning the CDR3 region. The amplicons were sequenced using the Illumina HiSeq platform. The authors processed their data as follows. Synthetic template baselines were used to correct PCR bias computationally, reads within Hamming distance 2 were collapsed together, and singletons that could not be merged were discarded. Reads were aligned to IMGT to assign V, D and J genes, CDR3 length, and insertions or deletions at six rearrangement sites. Within each subset, clonotype counts were normalized to the number of sorted cells before true diversity and Gini coefficients were calculated with the tcR R package. The overlap coefficient, calculated on TCRB nucleotide sequences, was used to measure repertoire sharing. As a proxy for the pre-selection repertoire, out-of-frame TCRB sequences from naive cells were analyzed. The table was pulled from immuneACCESS by TCRdb, which kept in-frame rearrangements only. Such tables lose some clones; where checked, under half of the loss comes from unresolved V genes, and the rest has no known cause. From that table come the V and J calls and clone size; the DNA was used to work out D and trimming. The sample table lists about 250,000 clones, roughly 15% of them with a count of one. Roughly 0.024% of the sample belongs to the ten largest clones.

A single peripheral blood draw of roughly 0.11 L on average was collected from each donor into heparinised tubes. Using a panel that included CD45RO, CCR7, CD25, CD127, CD95 and CD27, naive, central memory, regulatory and stem cell-like memory CD4+ T cells were sorted on a BD FACSAria II. All sorted populations exceeded 95% purity. PBMCs were isolated right away by Lymphoprep density gradient centrifugation and were stained directly, without culture. So that batch effects would be minimized, each experiment stained and sorted samples in pairs, pairing one healthy donor with one patient. The sample belongs to a study of beta chain features in type 1 diabetes (dated by TCRdb to 2016 to 2019). In the study overall: No differences in mean age, gender distribution, total cell number or subset yield were found between patients and healthy donors. The study compared the TCRB repertoires of sorted circulating CD4+ T cell subsets in recently diagnosed type 1 diabetes patients with those in matched healthy donors. Naive and central memory subsets were obtained from all 28 donors, but regulatory and stem cell-like memory subsets were isolated from only 8 patients and 8 healthy donors. A total of 85 million to 110 million sorted cells were examined across all samples, and RNA yield correlated strongly with the number of cells per subset.

Study-wide findings and limitations: At VDJ recombination sites, patients with type 1 diabetes made fewer insertions and deleted more nucleotides, a pattern implying thymic rearrangement abnormalities. The naive, central memory and regulatory TCRB repertoires appeared to resemble one another more closely among patients than among healthy donors. Only small numbers of individuals were included in the HLA sub-analyses, which left unresolved whether HLA type had any influence on TCRB rearrangement. Because cDNA was sequenced instead of genomic DNA, activated cells with high expression could be over-represented, although the groups did not differ in activation or CD3 levels. PCR might favor shorter templates, but patient and control samples were amplified and corrected together, so any skew would affect both groups equally. In all four CD4+ subsets, TCRB CDR3 length was moderately but significantly shorter in type 1 diabetes patients.

The specimen sequenced was naive CD4+ T cells from blood. The cell subset or site label, as the study defines it: true naive CD4+ T cells. The receptor's source is a woman aged 40 to 50 in good health.

The DNA sequence is TGTGCCAGCAGCGTAGTGTTAGACAATGAGCAGTTCTTC. Its protein product is CASSVVLDNEQFF. The rearranged chain carries TRBV9 and TRBJ2-1; no D gene call is confident. The cysteine opens and the phenylalanine closes a CDR3 of 13 amino acids. The read is trimmed to its CDR3 DNA, 39 bases read in frame from base 1. As encoded in the germline V gene, CDR1 is SGDLS while CDR2 is YYNGEE. Trimming removed 0 bases from V and 5 bases from J, leaving 6 bases between the germline ends.